The sequence of this TCR beta chain was determined in a study of blood T cell repertoires in COVID-19. Study in general: Some COVID-19 samples were acute and others convalescent; all came from the United States, Italy and Spain. Sources were T cells, B-cell-depleted T cells, or PBMCs; the material itself was cDNA or gDNA.

Seattle patients were enrolled while actively infected and followed longitudinally. Original analysis: Cell counts per sample came from amplifying reference gene primers. Some clones are missing from TCRdb's copy, which holds only in-frame ones; the method was immunoSEQ multiplex PCR. V and J calls and clone size are as listed in that table; D and trimming were resolved from the DNA. The data hold more than 300,000 clones, with about 89% observed a single time. Per germline, CDR1 SGHNT and CDR2 YYREEE (reference sequence). There are 14 residues in the CDR3. V trimming: 0 bases; J trimming: 7 bases; junction bases outside the gene matches: 1. This clone was recorded only once. Additional DNA sequences in this sample encode the identical CDR3.

This chain joins TRBV5-4 and TRBJ1-4, with 9 bases matching TRBD1. Sequenced: peripheral blood. The TCR comes from a woman aged 45-60 years with COVID-19, enrolled during active disease. The CDR3 sequence is CASSLGQGGEKLFF. In nucleotides, the CDR3 is TGTGCCAGCAGCTTGGGACAGGGGGGTGAAAAACTGTTTTTT.